Given below is one T cell receptor beta chain in context. Its antigen is unknown. These data originate in a study of T cell responses to AZD1222 COVID-19 vaccine. Germline V CDR1 and CDR2: SNHLY, FYNNEI. The CDR3 has 15 amino acids. Unmatched junction bases numbered 8, after V lost 6 bases and J lost 4 bases. Broader study findings: Donor demographics were predominantly white British with a female majority; clonal diversity may be underestimated. The breadth and depth of Spike-specific TCRs increased once two AZD1222 doses had been given. Repertoires in all cases were sampled only once the peak T cell response had passed.

TCRdb's table, derived via immunoSEQ multiplex PCR, lists solely in-frame clones and lacks some. The repertoire includes 150,000 to 200,000 clones, around 95% of them detected once, and about 0.6% sits in the top ten. The chain has TRBV2 and TRBJ2-3, with 9 bases fitting TRBD1. This TCR derives from an adult in good health. The material sequenced was peripheral blood, taken on day 0 of AZD1222 vaccination. The CDR3 reads CASRAGTGSADTQYF. The CDR3, as DNA: TGTGCCAGCAGGGCCGGGACAGGGTCCGCAGATACGCAGTATTTT.